This T cell receptor (beta chain) was retrieved from a study of blood T cell repertoires in COVID-19. Study overall: From T cells, B-cell-depleted T cells, or PBMCs came the material, which was cDNA or gDNA.

Generated by immunoSEQ multiplex PCR, the TCRdb table keeps only in-frame clones and is missing some. Here the sample spans about 150,000 clones, around 79% being singletons. The Seattle patients, enrolled during active infection, were followed longitudinally. The sequenced material came from peripheral blood. This TCR derives from an older woman with COVID-19, enrolled during active disease.

The CDR3 bases are TGTGCCATCAGTGAGGGAGGGCTTAGCTCCTACGAGCAGTACTTC. This sequence encodes CAISEGGLSSYEQYF. The rearrangement links TRBV10-3 to TRBJ2-7, with D possibly being TRBD2 (6 bases). Germline V gives CDR1 ENHRY, CDR2 SYGVKD. The length of the CDR3 is 15 residues. V lost 2 bases to trimming and J lost 0 bases, with 11 bases between them.